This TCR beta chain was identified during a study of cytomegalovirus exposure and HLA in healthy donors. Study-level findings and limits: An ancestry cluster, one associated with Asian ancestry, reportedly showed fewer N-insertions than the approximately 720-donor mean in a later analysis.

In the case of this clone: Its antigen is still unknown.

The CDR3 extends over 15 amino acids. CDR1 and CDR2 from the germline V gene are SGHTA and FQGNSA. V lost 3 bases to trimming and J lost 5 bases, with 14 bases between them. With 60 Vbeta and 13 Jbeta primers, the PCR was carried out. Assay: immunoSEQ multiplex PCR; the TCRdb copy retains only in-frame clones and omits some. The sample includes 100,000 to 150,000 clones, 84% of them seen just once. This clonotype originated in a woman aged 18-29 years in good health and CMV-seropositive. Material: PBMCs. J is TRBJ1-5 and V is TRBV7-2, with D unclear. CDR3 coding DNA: TGTGCCAGCAGCTTTCGACCCTATCGGGATCAGCCCCAGCATTTT. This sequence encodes CASSFRPYRDQPQHF.